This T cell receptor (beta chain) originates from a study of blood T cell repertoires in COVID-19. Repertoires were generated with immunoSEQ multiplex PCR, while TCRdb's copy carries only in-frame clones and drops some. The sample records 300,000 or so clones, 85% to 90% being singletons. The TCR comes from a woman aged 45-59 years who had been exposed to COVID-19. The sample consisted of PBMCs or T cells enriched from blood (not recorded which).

For the CDR3, the DNA is TGTGCCAGCAGCTTAGGGGGAGGGGTTCCGACTAATCAGCCCCAGCATTTT. Residues: CASSLGGGVPTNQPQHF. The chain joins TRBV5-6 to TRBJ1-5, with TRBD1 as a possible D gene (6 bases). From germline, CDR1 is SGHDT and CDR2 YYEEEE. CDR3 size: 17 residues. V shed 2 bases and J shed 4 bases, with 19 bases lying between them.